One and the same sample provided the 24 T cell receptor beta chains below, sequenced in a study of blood T cell repertoires in COVID-19. The table came from immunoSEQ multiplex PCR; TCRdb's copy has only in-frame clones and leaves some out. The data show around 170,000 clones, roughly 77% seen once. Sample: peripheral blood. Receptor source: a woman older than 75 with COVID-19, enrolled during active disease.

V gene TRBV3-1 (or the pseudogene TRBV3-2) combines with J gene TRBJ1-6; D remains unclear. The CDR3 is 11 amino acids. Germline CDR1 reads LGHDT; CDR2 reads YNNKEL (reference sequence). The germline V and J ends were trimmed by 10 bases and 9 bases, with 10 bases remaining between them. CDR3 loop: CATGGPSPLHF. Here the CDR3 DNA reads TGTGCCACCGGAGGGCCTTCACCCCTCCACTTT.

This chain uses TRBV3-1 (or the pseudogene TRBV3-2) with TRBJ1-2; 9 nucleotides match TRBD1. V dropped 2 bases and J dropped 8; count of bases not matched to a gene: 3. The germline V gene has CDR1 LGHDT and CDR2 YNNKEL (reference sequence). The CDR3 consists of 13 residues. The CDR3 loop reads CASSQKGQGGYTF. The CDR3 DNA reads as TGTGCCAGCAGCCAAAAGGGACAGGGCGGCTACACCTTC.

The chain carries TRBV7-9 and TRBJ2-5; D is perhaps TRBD2 (6 bases). The V end was cut by 2 bases, the J end by 3 bases, with 13 bases between. This CDR3 is 15 amino acids long. Germline V gives CDR1 SEHNR, CDR2 FQNEAQ (reference sequence). The CDR3 nucleotides read TGTGCCAGCAGCTTACCGGCTTCGGGGGAAGAGACCCAGTACTTC. Protein product: CASSLPASGEETQYF.

This clone was picked up one time. This chain uses TRBV5-6 with TRBJ2-3; 10 nucleotides match TRBD2. CDR1 and CDR2 from the germline V gene are SGHDT and YYEEEE. V shed 2 bases and J 14 bases; nucleotides not matched to a gene: 20. This CDR3 has 17 amino acids. CDR3 sequence: CASSFFLWGLAGEGAYF. CDR3 nucleotides: TGTGCCAGCAGCTTTTTCCTATGGGGGCTAGCGGGAGAGGGGGCGTATTTT.

Here the CDR3 reads CASSFDNEQFF. For the CDR3, the DNA is TGTGCCAGCAGCTTCGACAATGAGCAGTTCTTC. This chain uses TRBV11-3 with TRBJ2-1; D call uncertain. The CDR3 extends over 11 amino acids. Germline V gene lookup returns CDR1 SGHNT and CDR2 YENEEA. V was shortened by 3 bases and J by 5 bases, with 2 bases between the two germline ends.

The chain couples TRBV6-6 to TRBJ1-2; D unclear. The CDR3 covers 16 residues. V lost 2 bases, J lost 1 base, and 14 bases lay in between. Germline V gene sequence: CDR1 MNHNY, CDR2 SVGAGI (reference sequence). CDR3 coding DNA: TGTGCCAGCAGTTACCCGCCTAGCACACGTAACTATGGCTACACCTTC. Encoded protein: CASSYPPSTRNYGYTF.

The chain couples TRBV18 to TRBJ1-4; the D is unclear. Trimming took 6 bases from V and 5 from J, leaving 16 bases between them. This CDR3 has 15 residues. Germline values: CDR1 KGHSH, CDR2 LQKENI. This chain's CDR3 is CASSLFMGKNEKLFF. CDR3 sequence (DNA): TGTGCCAGCTCCCTATTCATGGGCAAAAATGAAAAACTGTTTTTT.

This chain connects TRBV11-3 to TRBJ2-3; 10 bases are shared with TRBD1. J gave up 4 bases and V 1 base, and 8 bases lay outside the gene matches. The CDR3 contains 17 residues. The germline gives CDR1 SGHNT, CDR2 YENEEA. The CDR3 reads CASSLAGPGQGPDTQYF. CDR3 DNA sequence: TGTGCCAGCAGCTTAGCCGGACCGGGACAGGGGCCAGATACGCAGTATTTT.

The CDR3 bases are TGTGCCAGCTCACCTCTTCCGGGAGGTATAAACGAAAAACTGTTTTTT. Residues: CASSPLPGGINEKLFF. This sequence joins TRBV18 and TRBJ1-4; D unclear. CDR1 KGHSH and CDR2 LQKENI come from the germline V gene. The CDR3 contains 16 residues. The V gene lost 3 bases and the J gene lost 8 bases, with 19 bases spanning the gap. Complete variable domain (other parts from reference TRBV18 and TRBJ1-4): NAGVMQNPRHLVRRRGQEARLRCSPMKGHSHVYWYRQLPEEGLKFMVYLQKENIIDESGMPKERFSAEFPKEGPSILRIQQVVRGDSAAYFCASSPLPGGINEKLFFGSGTQLSVL.

V and J are TRBV25-1 and TRBJ1-2; a weak D match, TRBD1 (6 bases). The CDR3 length is 12 residues. The V and J ends lost 3 bases and 8 bases respectively, with 10 bases between them. Germline CDR1 MGHDK, CDR2 SYGVNS. CDR3 residues: CASSDTGLGYTF. The DNA of the CDR3 is TGTGCCAGCAGTGATACAGGGCTAGGCTACACCTTC.

The V call is TRBV10-3, the J call TRBJ1-2; possible D gene TRBD1, 5 bases. CDR3 length: 12 amino acids. V was shortened by 4 bases and J by 2 bases, with 5 bases between the two germline ends. Germline-derived CDR1 and CDR2 are ENHRY and SYGVKD. The CDR3 spells CAISGQNYGYTF. CDR3 nucleotides: TGTGCCATCAGTGGACAGAACTATGGCTACACCTTC.

This clone was counted once. V usage is TRBV9 and J usage is TRBJ1-2; 7 bases agree with TRBD1. Trimming took 3 bases from V and 8 from J; bases not matched to a gene: 13. The V gene's germline CDR1 is SGDLS and CDR2 YYNGEE. This CDR3 contains 15 residues. This CDR3 reads CASSAQTGNMAGYTF. CDR3 nucleotides: TGTGCCAGCAGCGCCCAGACAGGGAACATGGCAGGCTACACCTTC.

This clone was seen just once. The V gene is TRBV28, the J gene TRBJ2-2, with 10 bases aligning to TRBD1. Germline CDR1 MDHEN, CDR2 SYDVKM. The ends lost 6 bases at V and 4 bases at J; junction bases unmatched: 8. This CDR3 is 16 amino acids long. The CDR3 DNA sequence: TGTGCCAGCAGAAATCCGGGACAGGGGACCACCGGGGAGCTGTTTTTT. This sequence encodes CASRNPGQGTTGELFF.

CDR3 nucleotides: TGTGCCAGTAGTAAACAGGGGACCCATCAGCCCCAGCATTTT. Translated, it gives CASSKQGTHQPQHF. The chain carries TRBV19 and TRBJ1-5; 7 bases agree with TRBD1. CDR3 length: 14 amino acids. Germline CDR1 reads LNHDA; CDR2 reads SQIVND (reference sequence). V lost 4 bases, J lost 5 bases, and 5 bases stayed unmatched.

The genes are TRBV18 and TRBJ2-7; D is perhaps TRBD2 (6 bases). V was trimmed by 10 bases and J by 0 bases, leaving 10 bases between them. This CDR3 region has 12 residues. Germline V lookup: CDR1 KGHSH, CDR2 LQKENI. The CDR3 region is CATGLSSYEQYF. The CDR3 region has the DNA TGTGCCACGGGACTGAGCTCCTACGAGCAGTACTTC.

The V and J genes are TRBV2 and TRBJ2-1; D gene uncertain. The germline V gene has CDR1 SNHLY and CDR2 FYNNEI. The length of the CDR3 is 13 residues. V was clipped by 6 bases and J by 9 bases, with 15 bases between them. CDR3 coding DNA: TGTGCCAGCAGGGGCCTCACGGCCGGTGAGCAGTTCTTC. Amino acids: CASRGLTAGEQFF.

The rearrangement links TRBV13 to TRBJ2-3; D gene uncertain. V shed 6 bases and J shed 2 bases, with 6 bases lying between them. This CDR3 is built from 12 residues. Germline V gene sequence: CDR1 PRHDT, CDR2 FYEKMQ (reference sequence). Here the CDR3 DNA reads TGTGCCAGCAGTTCTAACACAGATACGCAGTATTTT. Amino acid sequence: CASSSNTDTQYF.

The rearrangement uses TRBV27 and TRBJ2-2, with D possibly TRBD1 on 6 matching bases. Germline V gene sequence: CDR1 MNHEY, CDR2 SMNVEV (reference sequence). Trimming removed 5 bases from V and 4 bases from J, with 11 bases in between. The length of the CDR3 is 14 residues. CDR3 DNA sequence: TGTGCCAGCAGTCCCCAGGGGCCCACCGGGGAGCTGTTTTTT. Its translation: CASSPQGPTGELFF.

The J gene is TRBJ1-1, the V gene TRBV19, with 7 bases identical to TRBD1. The CDR3 totals 12 residues. Germline trimming cut 3 bases from V and 12 bases from J; bases unmatched to any gene: 7. Germline V gene data show CDR1 as LNHDA and CDR2 as SQIVND (reference sequence). CDR3 bases: TGTGCCAGTAGTATGGCGGGACAGCCAACTTTCTTT. Protein: CASSMAGQPTFF.

This clone was seen repeatedly, ten times or more. The V and J genes are TRBV4-1 and TRBJ2-3; D uncertain. The CDR3 spans 15 residues. V shed 3 bases and J shed 6 bases, with 16 bases lying between them. CDR1 is MGHRA, CDR2 YSYEKL, per germline. The CDR3 reads CASSQWALTSDTQYF. CDR3 bases: TGCGCCAGCAGCCAGTGGGCTCTCACGAGCGATACGCAGTATTTT.

V and J are TRBV29-1 and TRBJ1-1, with TRBD1 matching over 10 bases. CDR3 length: 12 amino acids. With V trimmed by 7 bases and J by 5 bases, 4 bases remained unmatched. In germline, CDR1 is SQVTM, CDR2 ANQGSEA. The CDR3 DNA reads as TGCAGCGGACAGGGGGCTGGGACTGAAGCTTTCTTT. It codes for CSGQGAGTEAFF.

CDR3 coding DNA: TGTGCCAGTTTACCCGGGCCGCATCGGAGGGGCACTGAAGCTTTCTTT. As protein: CASLPGPHRRGTEAFF. V and J are TRBV28 and TRBJ1-1, with a weak D call TRBD1 (5 bases). V lost 9 bases to trimming and J lost 4 bases, with 24 bases between them. Germline CDR1 MDHEN, CDR2 SYDVKM. The CDR3 is 16 residues long.

The chain joins TRBV7-9 to TRBJ2-7, with D perhaps TRBD1 (5 bases). Trimming took 3 bases from V and 5 from J, leaving 14 bases between them. This CDR3 is 14 amino acids long. The germline CDR1 and CDR2 sequences are SEHNR and FQNEAQ (reference sequence). CDR3 DNA sequence: TGTGCCAGCAGCTTTAGTAGGCAGGGCGACGAGCAGTACTTC. Translating gives CASSFSRQGDEQYF.

This chain uses TRBV2 with TRBJ1-6; 9 nucleotides align to TRBD1. The germline CDR1 and CDR2 sequences are SNHLY and FYNNEI. CDR3 size: 15 residues. J lost 6 bases, V lost 7 bases, and 7 bases had no gene match. CDR3 protein: CASNEQGAVNSPLHF. DNA for the CDR3: TGTGCCAGCAACGAACAGGGGGCAGTTAATTCACCCCTCCACTTT.